The entry below describes one T cell receptor beta chain. Its target is not known. The data originate from a study of T cells expressing NK-cell markers. Study context: Sorted CD3+CD56-NKG2C+, CD3+CD56+NKG2C+ and CD3+CD56+NKG2C- T cells supplied the TCR beta repertoires.

The CDR3 length is 17 residues. The TCR beta cDNA came from 5'RACE template switching with UMIs. TCRdb reprocessed the 5' RACE reads, keeping one entry per CDR3 protein, no DNA. The ten top clones account for less than 20%, within a sample of about 160,000 distinct CDR3 sequences. General study points: Once again these clonotypes came out on top in the CD3+CD56-NKG2C+ fraction of several donors.

The sequencing input was blood T cells: a sorted CD56 or NKG2C T cell subset, CD4+ or CD8+ T cells, or bulk PBMC T cells (not recorded which). The sequence came from a woman aged 18 to 75 in good health. This sequence joins TRBV12-3 or TRBV12-4 and TRBJ2-1. The CDR3 protein is CASSSVLKWGNYNEQFF.